This T cell receptor beta chain was sequenced in a study of blood T cell repertoires in COVID-19. Overall study: Spain, Italy and the United States supplied samples that represented acute and convalescent COVID-19. T cells, B-cell-depleted T cells, or PBMCs supplied cDNA or gDNA.

TCRdb's copy holds only in-frame clones and misses some; the assay was immunoSEQ multiplex PCR. This repertoire shows 140,000 to 150,000 clones, roughly 91% found once; its top ten account for around 2.9%. The CDR3 totals 14 residues. Germline V lookup: CDR1 SGHTA, CDR2 FQGNSA. Losses at the gene ends were 5 bases for V and 2 bases for J; bases not matched to a gene: 4. The sequenced sample consisted of peripheral blood. The TCR was taken from a man in his sixties with active or convalescent COVID-19. This sequence joins TRBV7-2 and TRBJ2-3; 7 bases align to TRBD1. The CDR3, as DNA: TGTGCCAGCAGCCTGGACAGGTTCACAGATACGCAGTATTTT. It codes for CASSLDRFTDTQYF.